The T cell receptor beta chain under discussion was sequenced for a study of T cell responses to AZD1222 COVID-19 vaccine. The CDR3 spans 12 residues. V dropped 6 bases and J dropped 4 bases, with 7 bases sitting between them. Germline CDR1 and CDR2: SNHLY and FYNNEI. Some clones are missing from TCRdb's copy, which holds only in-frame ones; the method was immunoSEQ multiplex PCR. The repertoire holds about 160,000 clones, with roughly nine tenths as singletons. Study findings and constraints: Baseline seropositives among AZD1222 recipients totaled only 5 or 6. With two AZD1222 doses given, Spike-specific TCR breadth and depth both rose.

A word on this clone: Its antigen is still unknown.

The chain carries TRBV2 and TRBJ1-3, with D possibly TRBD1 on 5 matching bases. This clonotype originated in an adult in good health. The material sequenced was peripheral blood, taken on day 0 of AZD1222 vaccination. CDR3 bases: TGTGCCAGCAGGAGGGGCGGAAACACCATATATTTT. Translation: CASRRGGNTIYF.